This record covers a single TCR beta chain. This specimen belongs to a study of T-cell reconstitution after alpha-beta-depleted transplantation in children. Library preparation (for TCRbeta) was performed with unique molecular identifiers. TCRdb re-called the PCR reads with MiXCR, one entry per CDR3 protein. The data contain over 550,000 distinct CDR3 sequences, about 10% of them singletons. The CDR3 runs 20 residues. Unmatched junction bases numbered 15, after V lost 0 bases and J lost 4 bases. Per the germline V gene, CDR1 is LGHDT and CDR2 is YNNKEL (reference sequence). J is TRBJ2-2 and V is TRBV3-1, with 9 bases matching TRBD2. The sequencing here drew on PBMCs from the stem cell graft donor, taken from the stem cell graft. This receptor was obtained from a human donor who donated a stem cell graft to a child with acute myeloid leukemia. CDR3 protein: CASSQEMEDIAGEGTGELFF. The CDR3 DNA reads as TGTGCCAGCAGCCAAGAAATGGAGGATATAGCGGGAGAGGGCACCGGGGAGCTGTTTTTT.